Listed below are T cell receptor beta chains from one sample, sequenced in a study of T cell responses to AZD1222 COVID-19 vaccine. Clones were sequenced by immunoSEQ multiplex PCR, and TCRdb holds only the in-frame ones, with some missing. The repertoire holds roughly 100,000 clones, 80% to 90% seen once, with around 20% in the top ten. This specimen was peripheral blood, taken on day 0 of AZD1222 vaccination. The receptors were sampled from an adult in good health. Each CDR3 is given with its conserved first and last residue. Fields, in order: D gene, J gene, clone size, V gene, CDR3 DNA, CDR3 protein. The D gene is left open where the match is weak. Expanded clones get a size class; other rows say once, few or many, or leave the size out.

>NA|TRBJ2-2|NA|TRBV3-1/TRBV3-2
TGTGCCAGCAGCCATGAGTCCGGAACCGGGGAGCTGTTTTTT
CASSHESGTGELFF
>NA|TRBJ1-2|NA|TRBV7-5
TGTGCCAGAAGCTTAGTAAGTCGGACAGGAGACAATCCTAACTATGGCTACACCTTC
CARSLVSRTGDNPNYGYTF
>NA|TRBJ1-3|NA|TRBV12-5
TGTGCTAGTGGGGGGAATGGAAACACCATATATTTT
CASGGNGNTIYF
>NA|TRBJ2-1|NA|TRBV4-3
TGCGCCAGCAGCCAAGAGCCCCAGGGGCCAAGTGAGCAGTTCTTC
CASSQEPQGPSEQFF
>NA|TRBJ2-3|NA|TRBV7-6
TGTGCCAGCAGCGGAGGTGTAGATACGCAGTATTTT
CASSGGVDTQYF
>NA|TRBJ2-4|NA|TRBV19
TGTGCCAGTTGTATGCCCTCGAGTCAAAACATTCAGTACTTC
CASCMPSSQNIQYF
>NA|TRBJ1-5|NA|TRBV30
TGTGCCTGGAGTGTGGCCCGTCGTCAGCCCCAGCATTTT
CAWSVARRQPQHF
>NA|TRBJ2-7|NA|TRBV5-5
TGTGCCAGCAGCTGGCTCGGTCAGGGGACACAAGGCTACGAGCAGTACTTC
CASSWLGQGTQGYEQYF
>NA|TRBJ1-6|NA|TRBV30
TGTGCCTGGAGCCCTAATGGTTATTCGGATAATTCACCCCTCCACTTT
CAWSPNGYSDNSPLHF
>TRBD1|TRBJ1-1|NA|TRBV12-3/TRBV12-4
TGTGCCAGCAGACAGGGGCGGCCCTCAGAAGCTTTCTTT
CASRQGRPSEAFF
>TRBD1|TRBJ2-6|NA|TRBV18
TGTGCCAGCTCATTTGGGACAGGGAACTCCGGGGCCAACGTCCTGACTTTC
CASSFGTGNSGANVLTF
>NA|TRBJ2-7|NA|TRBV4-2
TGTGCCAGCAGCCTGTGGGTGCTCTACGAGCAGTACTTC
CASSLWVLYEQYF
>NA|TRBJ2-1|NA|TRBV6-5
TGTGCCAGCAGCCACACCAATGAGCAGTTCTTC
CASSHTNEQFF
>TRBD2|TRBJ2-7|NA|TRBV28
TGTGCCAGCAGTTTATTGACTAGCGGGTCCCCCTACGAGCAGTACTTC
CASSLLTSGSPYEQYF
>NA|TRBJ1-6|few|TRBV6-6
TGTGCCACCCAGATGGTTAATTCACCCCTCCACTTT
CATQMVNSPLHF
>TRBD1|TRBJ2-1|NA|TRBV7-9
TGTGCCAGCACCGACAGGGGGCCGGGCAATGAGCAGTTCTTC
CASTDRGPGNEQFF
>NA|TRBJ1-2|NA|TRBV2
TGTGCCAGCCTTCTTTCCCTATACACGCGCTACACCTTC
CASLLSLYTRYTF
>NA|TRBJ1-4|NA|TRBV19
TGTGCCACCCAACCGACGGGGTCAACTAATGAAAAACTGTTTTTT
CATQPTGSTNEKLFF
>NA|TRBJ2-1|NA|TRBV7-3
TGTGCCAGCAGCTTAACGGTCATAAGCTCCTACAATGAGCAGTTCTTC
CASSLTVISSYNEQFF
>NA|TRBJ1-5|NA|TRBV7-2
TGTGCCAGCAGCTTAGCGGGCCAGCCCCAGCATTTT
CASSLAGQPQHF
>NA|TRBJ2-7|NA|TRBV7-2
TGTGCCAGCAGCTCCATACAGGGTTACGAGCAGTACTTC
CASSSIQGYEQYF
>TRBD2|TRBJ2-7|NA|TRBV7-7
TGTGCTAGCAGCCCCCAAGCGGGAGGGCCTTCATACGAGCAGTACTTC
CASSPQAGGPSYEQYF
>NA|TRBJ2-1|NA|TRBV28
TGTGCCAGCAGTGGGGAAAGGGGACTTTACAATGAGCAGTTCTTC
CASSGERGLYNEQFF
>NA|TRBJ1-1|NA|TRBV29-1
TGCAGCGCCAACCCTTGGGACATTGAAGCTTTCTTT
CSANPWDIEAFF
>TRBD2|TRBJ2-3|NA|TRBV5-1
TGCGCCAGCAGCTACACTAGCGGGGTAGATACGCAGTATTTT
CASSYTSGVDTQYF
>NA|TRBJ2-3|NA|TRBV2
TGTGCCAGCAGAACCACAGGAAGTACGCAGTATTTT
CASRTTGSTQYF
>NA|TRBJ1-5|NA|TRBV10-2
TGCGCCAGCAGTGAGAGGGAGTACTATCAGCCCCAGCATTTT
CASSEREYYQPQHF
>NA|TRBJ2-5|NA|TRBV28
TGTGCCAGCAGTTTAGGTTTGGGGACCCAGTACTTC
CASSLGLGTQYF
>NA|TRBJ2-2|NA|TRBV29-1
TGCAGCGGCGGACAACCGAACACCGGGGAGCTGTTTTTT
CSGGQPNTGELFF
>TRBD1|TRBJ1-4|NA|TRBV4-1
TGCGCCAGCAGCCCAGGGGGGCTTAATGAAAAACTGTTTTTT
CASSPGGLNEKLFF
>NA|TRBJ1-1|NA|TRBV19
TGTGCCAGTAAGGAGGTAGAGTACACTGAAGCTTTCTTT
CASKEVEYTEAFF
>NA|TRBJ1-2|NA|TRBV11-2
TGTGCCAGCAGCTTCAGGGGAGGCTACACCTTC
CASSFRGGYTF
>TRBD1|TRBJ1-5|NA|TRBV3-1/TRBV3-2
TGTGCCAGCAGCCAAGGACAGGGGTTGCACCAGCCCCAGCATTTT
CASSQGQGLHQPQHF
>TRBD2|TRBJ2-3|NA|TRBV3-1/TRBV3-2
TGTGCCAGCAGCAAAGGACTAGTCGCAGATACGCAGTATTTT
CASSKGLVADTQYF
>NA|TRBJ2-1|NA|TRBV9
TGTGCCAGCACCTGGGCAGGGGAGGGTGAGCAGTTCTTC
CASTWAGEGEQFF
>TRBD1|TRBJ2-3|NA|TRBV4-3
TGCGCCAGCAGCCAAGAGTACGGGACAGGGTCAGATACGCAGTATTTT
CASSQEYGTGSDTQYF
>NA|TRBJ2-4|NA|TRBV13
TGTGCCAGCAGCTTAGTGGGGGCCTTAGGGTCCAAAAACATTCAGTACTTC
CASSLVGALGSKNIQYF
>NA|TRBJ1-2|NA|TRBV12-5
TGTGCTAGTGGTTTTCCCTCAGGGAACTATGGCTACACCTTC
CASGFPSGNYGYTF
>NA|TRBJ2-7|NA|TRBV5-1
TGCGCCAGCAGCTTGTGGGCCAGGGGTCTAACAGACGGGCACGAGCAGTACTTC
CASSLWARGLTDGHEQYF
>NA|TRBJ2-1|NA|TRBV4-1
TGCGCCAGCAGCCAAGACCCCCCCACCGGGGTGAACTACAATGAGCAGTTCTTC
CASSQDPPTGVNYNEQFF
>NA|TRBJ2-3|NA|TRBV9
TGTGCCAGCAGCGTAGGGGGAGGAACCCCCGGAGATACGCAGTATTTT
CASSVGGGTPGDTQYF
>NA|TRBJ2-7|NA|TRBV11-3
TGTGCCAGCAGCCCAGAGACAGGGACTAACGAGCAGTACTTC
CASSPETGTNEQYF
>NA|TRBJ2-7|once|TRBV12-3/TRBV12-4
TGTGCCAGCAGCTTTTTGAACGAGCAGTACTTC
CASSFLNEQYF
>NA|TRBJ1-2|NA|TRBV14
TGTGCCAGCAGCCACCTAGACCCCAGCACCCGTTATGGCTACACCTTC
CASSHLDPSTRYGYTF
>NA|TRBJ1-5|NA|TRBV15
TGTGCCACCAGCCGAGAATATCAGCCCCAGCATTTT
CATSREYQPQHF
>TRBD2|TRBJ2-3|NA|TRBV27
TGTGCCAGCAGTTCGGGACTAGCGGCAGATACGCAGTATTTT
CASSSGLAADTQYF
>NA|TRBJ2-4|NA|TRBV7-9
TGTGCCAGCAGCCGGGATTACTTGGATCAGTACTTC
CASSRDYLDQYF
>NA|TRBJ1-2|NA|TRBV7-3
TGTGCCAGCAGCCGGGGAGGGTATGGCTACACCTTC
CASSRGGYGYTF
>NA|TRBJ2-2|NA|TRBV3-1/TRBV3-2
TGTGCCAGCAGCCCTAACAGGGCGTCCGGGGAGCTGTTTTTT
CASSPNRASGELFF
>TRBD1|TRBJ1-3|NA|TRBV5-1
TGCGCCAGCAGTCCTACAGGGGTAGCCGGAAACACCATATATTTT
CASSPTGVAGNTIYF